This passage covers 19 T cell receptor beta chains from one sample sequenced in a study of memory CD4+ T cells and cytomegalovirus serostatus. Measured with immunoSEQ multiplex PCR; TCRdb has only the in-frame clones, and not every one. The sample lists 75,000 to 90,000 clones, 65% to 85% occurring once. Single viable CD3+CD4+CD8-CD45RO+ cells were sorted as the memory CD4+ T cells. The specimen sequenced was memory CD4+ T cells from blood. These receptors were collected from an adult in good health and CMV-seronegative.

This chain connects TRBV2 to TRBJ1-6; D unresolved. The V end was cut by 2 bases, the J end by 12 bases, with 14 bases between. The CDR3 has 14 residues. Per germline, CDR1 SNHLY and CDR2 FYNNEI. The CDR3 sequence is CASSEPGGVLPLHF. The CDR3 DNA sequence: TGTGCCAGCAGTGAACCGGGCGGGGTCTTACCCCTCCACTTT.

The chain has TRBV7-9 and TRBJ1-1; the D gene is possibly TRBD1 (5 bases). The CDR3 is made up of 15 amino acids. The V end lost 0 bases, the J end lost 6 bases, and 14 bases lay between the germline ends. Germline values: CDR1 SEHNR, CDR2 FQNEAQ (reference sequence). CDR3 amino acids: CASSLAGVRGSEAFF. Written as DNA, the CDR3 is TGTGCCAGCAGCTTAGCGGGGGTTCGGGGGTCTGAAGCTTTCTTT.

The rearrangement uses TRBV28 and TRBJ1-5, with 8 bases identical to TRBD1. Germline values: CDR1 MDHEN, CDR2 SYDVKM. Trimming at V came to 5 bases and at J to 11 bases, leaving 5 bases not matched to a gene. The CDR3 is 12 amino acids. The CDR3 loop reads CASSPRTGTQHF. For the CDR3, the DNA is TGTGCCAGCAGTCCCCGGACAGGGACCCAGCATTTT.

This chain joins TRBV13 and TRBJ2-7, with D maybe TRBD1 (6 bases). This CDR3 is built from 13 residues. V lost 5 bases and J lost 2, with 10 bases in between. Germline CDR1 reads PRHDT; CDR2 reads FYEKMQ (reference sequence). The CDR3 loop reads CASSPTGTYEQYF. The CDR3 DNA sequence: TGTGCCAGCAGCCCGACAGGTACCTACGAGCAGTACTTC.

In this sample, this clone turned up once. V is TRBV7-2 and J is TRBJ2-1; either TRBD1 or TRBD2 may supply D (7 bases each). Germline CDR1 and CDR2: SGHTA and FQGNSA. With 6 bases removed from V and 2 bases from J, the gap between germline ends came to 14 bases. The CDR3 loop spans 15 amino acids. The CDR3 DNA sequence: TGTGCCAGCAGTCCAGGGGGGGGAACCTACAATGAGCAGTTCTTC. Translating it yields CASSPGGGTYNEQFF.

The rearrangement uses TRBV6-1 and TRBJ1-5; D remains ambiguous. CDR1 MNHNS and CDR2 SASEGT come from the germline V gene. Trimming removed 3 bases from V and 0 bases from J, with 6 bases in between. The CDR3 runs 14 residues. The CDR3 bases are TGTGCCAGCAGTGACCCCTATAGCAATCAGCCCCAGCATTTT. As protein: CASSDPYSNQPQHF.

This chain joins TRBV7-2 and TRBJ2-4; no clear D. From germline, CDR1 is SGHTA and CDR2 FQGNSA. The CDR3 runs to 13 residues. V gave up 5 bases and J gave up 10 bases, with 15 bases separating them. In DNA form, the CDR3 reads TGTGCCAGCAGCCCGTACCCGTTCCTTATTCAGTACTTC. Translation: CASSPYPFLIQYF.

The chain employs TRBV19 and TRBJ1-5; 7 bases align to TRBD1. With V trimmed by 5 bases and J by 7 bases, 11 bases remained unmatched. The CDR3 has 15 amino acids. Looked up from germline, CDR1 is LNHDA and CDR2 is SQIVND (reference sequence). CDR3 sequence: CASSYGRGERQPQHF. The DNA of the CDR3 is TGTGCCAGTAGTTATGGCAGGGGGGAAAGGCAGCCCCAGCATTTT.

The genes are TRBV5-1 and TRBJ2-7; TRBD1 agrees at 10 bases. The CDR3 extends over 14 amino acids. With 5 bases clipped from V and 0 bases from J, the junction kept 2 bases outside the gene matches. Germline V gene data show CDR1 as SGHRS and CDR2 as YFSETQ. The CDR3 protein is CASRGQGSSYEQYF. CDR3 in DNA: TGCGCCAGCAGGGGACAGGGGAGCTCCTACGAGCAGTACTTC. The entire variable domain, with the rest obtained from reference TRBV5-1 and TRBJ2-7, is as follows: KAGVTQTPRYLIKTRGQQVTLSCSPISGHRSVSWYQQTPGQGLQFLFEYFSETQRNKGNFPGRFSGRQFSNSRSEMNVSTLELGDSALYLCASRGQGSSYEQYFGPGTRLTVT.

This chain joins TRBV27 and TRBJ2-3; D is unresolved. This CDR3 is 13 amino acids long. V was trimmed by 0 bases and J by 2 bases, leaving 3 bases between them. CDR1 is MNHEY, CDR2 SMNVEV, per germline (reference sequence). CDR3 nucleotide sequence: TGTGCCAGCAGTTTATCCGCCACAGATACGCAGTATTTT. This gives the protein CASSLSATDTQYF.

The V and J genes are TRBV5-5 and TRBJ1-1; TRBD1 might be the D (5 bases). The CDR3 runs 16 residues. Germline-derived CDR1 and CDR2 are SGHKS and YYEKEE (reference sequence). Trimming removed 4 bases from V and 5 bases from J, with 21 bases in between. CDR3 region: CASSPRTGDGGTEAFF. The CDR3 DNA reads as TGTGCCAGCAGCCCTCGAACCGGGGACGGGGGGACTGAAGCTTTCTTT.

The genes are TRBV5-1 and TRBJ1-1; D is perhaps TRBD1 (6 bases). Trimming pared 4 bases from V and 4 bases from J, leaving 17 bases between. Germline CDR1 SGHRS, CDR2 YFSETQ. This CDR3 spans 15 amino acids. The CDR3: CASSMGSGVSTEAFF. The CDR3 region has the DNA TGCGCCAGCAGCATGGGGTCAGGGGTGAGCACTGAAGCTTTCTTT.

The rearrangement uses TRBV6-5 and TRBJ2-5; D unresolved. CDR3 length: 14 residues. Trimming took off 6 bases at V and 5 bases at J, with 16 bases between the two ends. Looked up from germline, CDR1 is MNHEY and CDR2 is SVGAGI. The CDR3 DNA is TGTGCCAGCAGGCCAACGAAGGTTTGGGAGACCCAGTACTTC. Its protein product is CASRPTKVWETQYF.

The chain is built from TRBV7-2 and TRBJ2-2; TRBD1 agrees at 9 bases. CDR3 length: 15 amino acids. CDR1 and CDR2 (germline): SGHTA, FQGNSA. Trimming took 6 bases from V and 6 from J; bases not matched to a gene: 8. CDR3 residues: CASRGWDRAAGELFF. The CDR3 coding sequence is TGTGCCAGCAGGGGCTGGGACAGGGCGGCCGGGGAGCTGTTTTTT.

V gene TRBV29-1 combines with J gene TRBJ2-5, with a tentative D call TRBD1 (5 bases). Germline lookup yields CDR1 SQVTM and CDR2 ANQGSEA. The CDR3 sequence is 16 residues long. V was shortened by 4 bases and J by 4 bases, with 22 bases between the two germline ends. CDR3 DNA sequence: TGCAGCGTTGGTAATGAGGTTAGGGGCCCTGGAGAGACCCAGTACTTC. As protein: CSVGNEVRGPGETQYF.

V gene TRBV6-1 combines with J gene TRBJ1-2; 9 bases align to TRBD1. CDR3 length equals 15 residues. Germline loops: CDR1 MNHNS, CDR2 SASEGT. The V and J ends lost 1 base and 6 bases, in that order; junction bases with no gene match: 6. CDR3 loop: CASSEDGTGFHGYTF. The CDR3 DNA reads TGTGCCAGCAGTGAAGACGGGACAGGGTTTCATGGCTACACCTTC.

The rearrangement uses TRBV7-9 and TRBJ2-2, with D possibly TRBD1 on 5 matching bases. Per the germline V gene, CDR1 is SEHNR and CDR2 is FQNEAQ (reference sequence). With 7 bases removed from V and 5 bases from J, the gap between germline ends came to 20 bases. The CDR3 has 16 residues. The CDR3 nucleotides are TGTGCCAGCATCGATCTTCGCCGGAGACAGACCGGGGAGCTGTTTTTT. This encodes CASIDLRRRQTGELFF.

V and J are TRBV7-3 and TRBJ1-2, with D perhaps TRBD1 (5 bases). The CDR3 consists of 14 residues. Trimming shortened V by 5 bases and J by 0 bases, and 10 bases separated the two germline ends. CDR1 and CDR2 (germline): SGHTA, FQGTGA. The CDR3: CASSTGPSNYGYTF. CDR3 sequence (DNA): TGTGCCAGCAGCACAGGACCATCTAACTATGGCTACACCTTC.

The chain has TRBV18 and TRBJ2-7; 8 bases are shared with TRBD2. J gave up 0 bases and V 3 bases, and 1 base lay outside the gene matches. The germline gives CDR1 KGHSH, CDR2 LQKENI. The length of the CDR3 is 14 residues. The CDR3 region has the DNA TGTGCCAGCTCACCGGGACTAGACTCCTACGAGCAGTACTTC. Protein product: CASSPGLDSYEQYF.